A selection of T cell receptor beta chains follows, all from one sample in a study of T cell changes during pregnancy in multiple sclerosis. Method: immunoSEQ multiplex PCR; TCRdb's copy keeps in-frame clones and lacks some. This sample has roughly 76,000 clones, with 80% to 95% found just once. This sample comprised CD4+ T cells from peripheral blood mononuclear cells, obtained in the second trimester of pregnancy. These receptors were obtained from a female donor with multiple sclerosis, enrolled in a pregnancy study. Each CDR3 is given with its conserved first and last residue. The D gene is left open where the match is weak. Clone size is shown for a subset of rows, as once, few, many or a class of expanded clone.

abundance: NA; j_gene: TRBJ2-1; v_gene: TRBV12-2; d_gene: NA; CDR3aa: CASRTGTERDNEQFF; CDR3nt: TGTGCAAGTCGCACCGGGACTGAACGTGACAATGAGCAGTTCTTC
abundance: once; j_gene: TRBJ1-1; v_gene: TRBV19; d_gene: NA; CDR3aa: CASSPGQFMNTEAFF; CDR3nt: TGTGCCAGTAGTCCCGGACAGTTCATGAACACTGAAGCTTTCTTT
abundance: NA; j_gene: TRBJ1-2; v_gene: TRBV7-2; d_gene: NA; CDR3aa: CASSIGSNSYGYTF; CDR3nt: TGTGCCAGCAGCATAGGGTCCAACTCCTATGGCTACACCTTC
abundance: NA; j_gene: TRBJ1-1; v_gene: TRBV7-2; d_gene: NA; CDR3aa: CASSLDRDTEAFF; CDR3nt: TGTGCCAGCAGCTTAGACAGGGACACTGAAGCTTTCTTT
abundance: NA; j_gene: TRBJ1-4; v_gene: TRBV30; d_gene: NA; CDR3aa: CAWRDRPFNEKLFF; CDR3nt: TGTGCCTGGAGAGACAGACCCTTTAATGAAAAACTGTTTTTT
abundance: NA; j_gene: TRBJ2-1; v_gene: TRBV5-5; d_gene: TRBD1; CDR3aa: CASSSTRQGAQGANEQFF; CDR3nt: TGTGCCAGCAGCTCCACAAGACAGGGGGCCCAGGGGGCCAATGAGCAGTTCTTC
abundance: NA; j_gene: TRBJ2-1; v_gene: TRBV29-1; d_gene: NA; CDR3aa: CSVVLGRTYNEQFF; CDR3nt: TGCAGCGTTGTTTTGGGTAGGACTTACAATGAGCAGTTCTTC
abundance: NA; j_gene: TRBJ1-1; v_gene: TRBV2; d_gene: TRBD1; CDR3aa: CASSEAQQGGNTEAFF; CDR3nt: TGTGCCAGCAGTGAAGCGCAACAGGGGGGGAACACTGAAGCTTTCTTT
abundance: NA; j_gene: TRBJ1-1; v_gene: TRBV18; d_gene: NA; CDR3aa: CASSPMNTEAFF; CDR3nt: TGTGCCAGCTCCCCCATGAACACTGAAGCTTTCTTT
abundance: NA; j_gene: TRBJ2-7; v_gene: TRBV9; d_gene: TRBD2; CDR3aa: CASSVEGTSSYEQYF; CDR3nt: TGTGCCAGCAGCGTAGAGGGGACTAGTAGCTACGAGCAGTACTTC
abundance: NA; j_gene: TRBJ1-2; v_gene: TRBV11-3; d_gene: TRBD1; CDR3aa: CASSLGGGQGNYGYTF; CDR3nt: TGTGCCAGCAGCTTAGGAGGAGGACAGGGGAACTATGGCTACACCTTC
abundance: NA; j_gene: TRBJ2-1; v_gene: TRBV7-3; d_gene: NA; CDR3aa: CASSLRGLYNEQFF; CDR3nt: TGTGCCAGCAGCTTAAGAGGGCTTTACAATGAGCAGTTCTTC
abundance: NA; j_gene: TRBJ2-7; v_gene: TRBV2; d_gene: TRBD2; CDR3aa: CASSEAGLAGGEQYF; CDR3nt: TGTGCCAGCAGTGAAGCAGGACTAGCGGGAGGTGAGCAGTACTTC
abundance: NA; j_gene: TRBJ1-1; v_gene: TRBV7-8; d_gene: TRBD1; CDR3aa: CASSLTGGMWNTEAFF; CDR3nt: TGTGCCAGCAGCCTAACAGGGGGCATGTGGAACACTGAAGCTTTCTTT
abundance: NA; j_gene: TRBJ1-1; v_gene: TRBV19; d_gene: TRBD1; CDR3aa: CASSMSGGQAFF; CDR3nt: TGTGCCAGTAGTATGTCAGGGGGTCAAGCTTTCTTT
abundance: NA; j_gene: TRBJ2-5; v_gene: TRBV4-1; d_gene: NA; CDR3aa: CASSQVGGAGETQYF; CDR3nt: TGCGCCAGCAGCCAAGTAGGGGGGGCGGGGGAGACCCAGTACTTC
abundance: once; j_gene: TRBJ1-4; v_gene: TRBV28; d_gene: TRBD1; CDR3aa: CASSLPRGSEKLFF; CDR3nt: TGTGCCAGCAGTTTACCCAGGGGGAGTGAAAAACTGTTTTTT
abundance: NA; j_gene: TRBJ2-7; v_gene: TRBV28; d_gene: NA; CDR3aa: CASSSNLVEQYF; CDR3nt: TGTGCCAGCAGTTCGAACCTAGTCGAGCAGTACTTC
abundance: NA; j_gene: TRBJ1-6; v_gene: TRBV28; d_gene: NA; CDR3aa: CASSFGQGWDSPLHF; CDR3nt: TGTGCCAGCAGTTTCGGGCAGGGCTGGGATTCACCCCTCCACTTT
abundance: NA; j_gene: TRBJ1-4; v_gene: TRBV5-1; d_gene: NA; CDR3aa: CASRPQGSNEKLFF; CDR3nt: TGCGCCAGCAGACCACAGGGTAGTAATGAAAAACTGTTTTTT
abundance: few; j_gene: TRBJ1-2; v_gene: TRBV19; d_gene: NA; CDR3aa: CASSIDRHNYGYTF; CDR3nt: TGTGCCAGTAGTATAGACCGACATAACTATGGCTACACCTTC
abundance: few; j_gene: TRBJ1-5; v_gene: TRBV28; d_gene: NA; CDR3aa: CASRVVNQPQHF; CDR3nt: TGTGCCAGCAGGGTAGTGAATCAGCCCCAGCATTTT
abundance: NA; j_gene: TRBJ2-3; v_gene: TRBV27; d_gene: NA; CDR3aa: CASSLMQGGRTDTQYF; CDR3nt: TGTGCCAGCAGTTTAATGCAGGGGGGCCGCACAGATACGCAGTATTTT
abundance: NA; j_gene: TRBJ2-5; v_gene: TRBV28; d_gene: TRBD1; CDR3aa: CASSPGGLETQYF; CDR3nt: TGTGCCAGCAGTCCAGGGGGCCTGGAGACCCAGTACTTC